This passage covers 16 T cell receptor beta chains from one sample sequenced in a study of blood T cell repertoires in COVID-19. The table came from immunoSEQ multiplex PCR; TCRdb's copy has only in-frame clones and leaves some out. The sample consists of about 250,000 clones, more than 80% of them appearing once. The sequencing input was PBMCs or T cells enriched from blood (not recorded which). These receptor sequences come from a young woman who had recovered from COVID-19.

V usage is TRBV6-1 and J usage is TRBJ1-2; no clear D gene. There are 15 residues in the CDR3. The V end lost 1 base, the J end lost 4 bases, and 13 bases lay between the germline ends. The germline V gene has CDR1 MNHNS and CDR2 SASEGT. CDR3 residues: CASSEGGQATYGYTF. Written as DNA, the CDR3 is TGTGCCAGCAGTGAAGGAGGGCAGGCAACCTATGGCTACACCTTC.

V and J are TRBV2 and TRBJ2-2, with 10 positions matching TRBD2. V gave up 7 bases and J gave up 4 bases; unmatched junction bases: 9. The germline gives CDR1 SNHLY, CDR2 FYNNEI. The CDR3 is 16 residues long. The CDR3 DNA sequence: TGTGCCAGCAAATGGACTAGCGGTTCGGGCACCGGGGAGCTGTTTTTT. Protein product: CASKWTSGSGTGELFF.

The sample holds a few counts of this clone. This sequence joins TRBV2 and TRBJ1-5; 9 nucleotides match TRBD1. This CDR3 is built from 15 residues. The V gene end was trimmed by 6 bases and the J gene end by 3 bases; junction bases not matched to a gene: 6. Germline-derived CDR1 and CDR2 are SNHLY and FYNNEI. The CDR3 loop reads CASRWTGADNQPQHF. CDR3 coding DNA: TGTGCCAGCAGGTGGACAGGGGCCGACAATCAGCCCCAGCATTTT.

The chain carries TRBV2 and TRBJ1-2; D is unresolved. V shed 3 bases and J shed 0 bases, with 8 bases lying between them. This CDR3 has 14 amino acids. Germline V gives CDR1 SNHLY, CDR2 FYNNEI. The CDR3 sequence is CASSDKLSNYGYTF. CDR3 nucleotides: TGTGCCAGCAGTGACAAACTCTCTAACTATGGCTACACCTTC.

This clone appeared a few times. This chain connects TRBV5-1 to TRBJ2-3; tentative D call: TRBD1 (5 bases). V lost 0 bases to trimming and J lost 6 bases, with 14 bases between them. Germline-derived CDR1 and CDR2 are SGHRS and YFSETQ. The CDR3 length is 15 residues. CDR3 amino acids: CASSLGSRVGDTQYF. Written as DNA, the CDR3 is TGCGCCAGCAGCTTGGGTAGCAGGGTAGGGGATACGCAGTATTTT.

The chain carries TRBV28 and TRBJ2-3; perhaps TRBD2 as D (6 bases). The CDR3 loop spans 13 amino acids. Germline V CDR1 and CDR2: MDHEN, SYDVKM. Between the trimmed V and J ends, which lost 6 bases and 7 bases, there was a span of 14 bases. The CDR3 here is CASRILGGYTQYF. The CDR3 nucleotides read TGTGCCAGCAGGATTCTCGGGGGTTATACGCAGTATTTT.

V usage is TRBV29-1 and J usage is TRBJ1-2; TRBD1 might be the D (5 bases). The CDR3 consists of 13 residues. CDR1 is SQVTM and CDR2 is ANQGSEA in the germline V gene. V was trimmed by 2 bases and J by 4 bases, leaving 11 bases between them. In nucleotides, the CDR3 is TGCAGCGTTGAATTATGGCAGGGCTATGGCTACACCTTC. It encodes CSVELWQGYGYTF. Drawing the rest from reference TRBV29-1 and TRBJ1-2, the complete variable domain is SAVISQKPSRDICQRGTSLTIQCQVDSQVTMMFWYRQQPGQSLTLIATANQGSEATYESGFVIDKFPISRPNLTFSTLTVSNMSPEDSSIYLCSVELWQGYGYTFGSGTRLTVV.

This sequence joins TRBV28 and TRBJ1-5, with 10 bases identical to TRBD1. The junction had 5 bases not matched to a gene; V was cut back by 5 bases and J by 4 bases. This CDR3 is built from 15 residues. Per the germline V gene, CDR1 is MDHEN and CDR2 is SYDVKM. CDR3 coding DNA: TGTGCCAGCAGTCCTCCGGGACAGGGGAATCAGCCCCAGCATTTT. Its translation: CASSPPGQGNQPQHF.

The CDR3 reads CAWTEGKGAFF. The CDR3 DNA sequence: TGTGCCTGGACGGAGGGGAAAGGAGCTTTCTTT. The rearrangement uses TRBV30 and TRBJ1-1, with D tentatively TRBD1 (5 bases). CDR1 and CDR2 (germline): GTSNPN, SVGIG (reference sequence). The CDR3 runs 11 residues. V lost 4 bases to trimming and J lost 10 bases, with 13 bases between them.

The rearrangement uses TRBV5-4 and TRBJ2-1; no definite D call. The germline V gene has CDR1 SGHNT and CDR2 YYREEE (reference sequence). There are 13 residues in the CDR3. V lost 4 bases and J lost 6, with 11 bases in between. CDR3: CASSGSGGNEQFF. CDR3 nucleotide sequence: TGTGCCAGCAGCGGCTCCGGCGGCAATGAGCAGTTCTTC.

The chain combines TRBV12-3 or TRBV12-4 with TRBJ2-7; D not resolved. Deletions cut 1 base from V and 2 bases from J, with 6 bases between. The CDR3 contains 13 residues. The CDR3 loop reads CASSLVQTYEQYF. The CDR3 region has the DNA TGTGCCAGCAGTTTAGTACAGACCTACGAGCAGTACTTC.

This chain's CDR3 is CATSRGGGSGELFF. The CDR3, as DNA: TGTGCCACCAGCAGAGGGGGGGGAAGCGGGGAGCTGTTTTTT. The V and J genes are TRBV15 and TRBJ2-2; 7 bases line up with TRBD2. The CDR3 spans 14 residues. Germline values: CDR1 LNHNV, CDR2 YYDKDF (reference sequence). V was pared by 1 base and J by 7 bases, with 3 bases of the junction left unmatched.

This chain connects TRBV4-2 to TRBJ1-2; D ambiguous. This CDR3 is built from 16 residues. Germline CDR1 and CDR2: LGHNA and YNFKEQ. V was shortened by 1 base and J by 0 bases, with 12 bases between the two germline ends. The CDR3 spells CASSQGTSISNYGYTF. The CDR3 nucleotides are TGTGCCAGCAGCCAAGGGACTTCGATTTCTAACTATGGCTACACCTTC.

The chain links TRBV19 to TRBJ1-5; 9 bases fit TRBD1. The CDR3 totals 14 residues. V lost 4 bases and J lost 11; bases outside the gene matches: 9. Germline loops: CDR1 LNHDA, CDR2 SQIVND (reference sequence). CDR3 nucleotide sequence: TGTGCCAGTAGTAGCGGACAGGGGAGTACAACCCAGCATTTT. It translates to CASSSGQGSTTQHF.

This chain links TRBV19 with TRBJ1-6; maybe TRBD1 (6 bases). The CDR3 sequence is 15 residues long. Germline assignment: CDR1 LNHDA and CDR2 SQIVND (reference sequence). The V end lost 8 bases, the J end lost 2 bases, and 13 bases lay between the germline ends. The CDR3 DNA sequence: TGTGCCAGTTCTGTAAAGGGGGCCTATAATTCACCCCTCCACTTT. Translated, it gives CASSVKGAYNSPLHF.

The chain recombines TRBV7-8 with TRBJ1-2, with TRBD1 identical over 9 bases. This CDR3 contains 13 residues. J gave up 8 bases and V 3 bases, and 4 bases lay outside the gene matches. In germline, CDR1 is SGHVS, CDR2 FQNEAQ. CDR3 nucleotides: TGTGCCAGCAGCTTCGGACAGGGGATGGGCTACACCTTC. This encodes CASSFGQGMGYTF.